This section outlines one T cell receptor (beta chain) sequence together with its context. Germline V gene sequence: CDR1 SGHVS, CDR2 FNYEAQ. Losses at the gene ends were 5 bases for V and 0 bases for J; bases not matched to a gene: 7. CDR3 length: 16 amino acids. Data came from immunoSEQ multiplex PCR; TCRdb stores just in-frame clones and leaves some out. This sample has around 150,000 clones, with about 93% found just once. This record comes from a study of T cell responses to AZD1222 COVID-19 vaccine. This material consisted of peripheral blood, taken on day 0 of AZD1222 vaccination. This receptor was taken from an adult in good health. This sequence joins TRBV7-6 and TRBJ1-1; 9 positions agree with TRBD1. The DNA of the CDR3 is TGTGCCAGCAGCACCCCTAGGACAGGGGTGAACACTGAAGCTTTCTTT. It yields the protein CASSTPRTGVNTEAFF.